This T cell receptor (beta chain) emerged from a study of T cells in Graves' hyperthyroidism and ophthalmopathy. Study as a whole: Peripheral blood was taken when the disease was first diagnosed, before any treatment began. Study findings and constraints: In the analysis, a 13 V-J model separated ophthalmopathy from stable hyperthyroidism.

Authors of the study amplified TCR beta CDR3 regions from RNA transcripts. RT-PCR in the first round (using the HTBI primer set) targeted the TCR CDR3. TCRdb re-called the multiplex PCR reads through MiXCR, storing one row per CDR3 protein. The sample records a few hundred thousand distinct CDR3 sequences, approximately 22% being singletons. The CDR3 runs 16 residues. CDR1 and CDR2 from the germline V gene are MNHNS and SASEGT. The ends lost 6 bases at V and 2 bases at J; junction bases unmatched: 10. This clonotype was observed at least ten times. What it binds is not known. Lactation, pregnancy, other autoimmune disease or uncontrolled infection excluded patients. An approximately 10 ml volume of fresh peripheral blood provided the PBMCs.

Sequenced input: blood. This chain joins TRBV6-1 and TRBJ2-7, with TRBD2 identical over 10 bases. This clonotype was sampled from a woman aged 50 to 60 with Graves' hyperthyroidism. CDR3 bases: TGTGCCAGCAGCCGACTAGCGGGTGGAGGGGCCTACGAGCAGTACTTC. Protein: CASSRLAGGGAYEQYF.